The clone carrying this T cell receptor beta chain was detected once. These data come from a study of blood T cell repertoires in COVID-19. Study information: Samples of COVID-19 (acute and convalescent) were obtained from the United States, Italy and Spain. Sources were T cells, B-cell-depleted T cells, or PBMCs; the material itself was cDNA or gDNA.

Authors' data handling: Estimation of nucleated cell counts relied on the amplification of reference gene primers. Sequencing used immunoSEQ multiplex PCR; TCRdb keeps in-frame clones, though not all of them. V and J calls and clone size follow that table, whereas D and trimming were derived from the DNA. There are about 40,000 clones in the sample; about 82% occur only once, and around 5% lies in the top ten. The length of the CDR3 is 11 residues. The germline gives CDR1 DFQATT, CDR2 SNEGSKA (reference sequence). Trimming removed 7 bases at V and 5 bases at J, with 9 bases between. Sequences were obtained from peripheral blood. The V gene is TRBV20-1, the J gene TRBJ2-1; possibly TRBD2 for D (6 bases). The source of this sequence is a man aged 50-59 years with active COVID-19. The CDR3 DNA reads TGCAGTGGCGGGAAGAACAATGAGCAGTTCTTC. Residues: CSGGKNNEQFF.